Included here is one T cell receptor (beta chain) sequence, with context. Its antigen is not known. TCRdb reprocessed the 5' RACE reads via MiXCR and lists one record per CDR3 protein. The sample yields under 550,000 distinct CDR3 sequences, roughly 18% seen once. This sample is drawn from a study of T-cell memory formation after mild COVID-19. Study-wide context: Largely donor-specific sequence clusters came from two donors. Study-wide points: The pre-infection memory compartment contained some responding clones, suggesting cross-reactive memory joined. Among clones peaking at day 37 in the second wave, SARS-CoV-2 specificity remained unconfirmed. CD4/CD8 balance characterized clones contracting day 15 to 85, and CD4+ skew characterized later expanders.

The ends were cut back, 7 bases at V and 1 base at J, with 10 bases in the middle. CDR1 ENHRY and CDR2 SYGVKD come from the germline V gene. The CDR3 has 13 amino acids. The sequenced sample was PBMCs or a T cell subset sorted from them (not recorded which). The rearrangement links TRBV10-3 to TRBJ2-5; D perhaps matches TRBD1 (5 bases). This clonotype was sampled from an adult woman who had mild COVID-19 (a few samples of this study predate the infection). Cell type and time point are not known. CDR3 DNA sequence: TGTGCCATCAAAGGGGCTAGCCAAGAGACCCAGTACTTC. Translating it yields CAIKGASQETQYF.